The rows below give T cell receptor beta chains drawn from one sample of a study of blood T cell repertoires in COVID-19. The assay was immunoSEQ multiplex PCR, and TCRdb's table has in-frame clones only and misses some. The sample shows about 240,000 clones, around 89% of them seen only once. Sequenced: PBMCs or T cells enriched from blood (not recorded which). The receptor source for this set is a woman aged 25-40 years who had recovered from COVID-19. The CDR3 runs from the conserved cysteine through the conserved F or W. Fields, in order: D gene, J gene, V gene, clone size, CDR3 protein, CDR3 DNA. The D gene is left open where the match is weak. Clone size, where shown, is once, few, many, or a class for clones that have expanded.

d_gene: .; j_gene: TRBJ1-2; v_gene: TRBV28; abundance: .; CDR3aa: CASSFIQGNYGYTF; CDR3nt: TGTGCCAGCAGTTTTATACAGGGAAACTATGGCTACACCTTC
d_gene: .; j_gene: TRBJ1-1; v_gene: TRBV7-9; abundance: .; CDR3aa: CASSLESIPAGEAFF; CDR3nt: TGTGCCAGCAGCTTAGAATCCATCCCCGCCGGAGAGGCTTTCTTT
d_gene: .; j_gene: TRBJ1-4; v_gene: TRBV27; abundance: .; CDR3aa: CASSLGGSGEKLFF; CDR3nt: TGTGCCAGCAGTTTAGGAGGGAGTGGTGAAAAACTGTTTTTT
d_gene: TRBD1; j_gene: TRBJ1-1; v_gene: TRBV6-6; abundance: once; CDR3aa: CASSRTGGFTEAFF; CDR3nt: TGTGCCAGCAGTCGGACAGGGGGATTCACTGAAGCTTTCTTT
d_gene: .; j_gene: TRBJ2-5; v_gene: TRBV14; abundance: .; CDR3aa: CASSARGEEETQYF; CDR3nt: TGTGCCAGCAGCGCGCGGGGCGAGGAGGAGACCCAGTACTTC
d_gene: .; j_gene: TRBJ2-2; v_gene: TRBV5-1; abundance: .; CDR3aa: CASTPGHENTGELFF; CDR3nt: TGCGCCTCAACCCCGGGACACGAAAACACCGGGGAGCTGTTTTTT
d_gene: .; j_gene: TRBJ1-1; v_gene: TRBV6-5; abundance: .; CDR3aa: CASSYSFNRSPTEAFF; CDR3nt: TGTGCCAGCAGTTATAGTTTCAATCGTTCTCCCACTGAAGCTTTCTTT
d_gene: TRBD1; j_gene: TRBJ2-7; v_gene: TRBV4-2; abundance: .; CDR3aa: CASSPRDREITYEQYF; CDR3nt: TGTGCCAGCAGCCCCCGGGACAGGGAAATTACCTACGAGCAGTACTTC
d_gene: TRBD2; j_gene: TRBJ2-2; v_gene: TRBV5-8; abundance: .; CDR3aa: CASSLEGLANTGELFF; CDR3nt: TGTGCCAGCAGCTTGGAGGGACTAGCAAACACCGGGGAGCTGTTTTTT
d_gene: .; j_gene: TRBJ1-4; v_gene: TRBV28; abundance: .; CDR3aa: CASTSTNEKLFF; CDR3nt: TGTGCCAGCACTTCAACTAATGAAAAACTGTTTTTT
d_gene: TRBD1; j_gene: TRBJ1-1; v_gene: TRBV7-2; abundance: once; CDR3aa: CASSFTGGRRIEAFF; CDR3nt: TGTGCCAGCAGCTTTACAGGGGGCCGCAGGATCGAAGCTTTCTTT
d_gene: .; j_gene: TRBJ1-1; v_gene: TRBV28; abundance: .; CDR3aa: CATTLGLRNTEAFF; CDR3nt: TGTGCTACTACCCTGGGACTCCGGAACACTGAAGCTTTCTTT
d_gene: .; j_gene: TRBJ2-7; v_gene: TRBV7-2; abundance: .; CDR3aa: CASSLGQGRSYEQYF; CDR3nt: TGTGCCAGCAGCTTAGGGCAGGGGAGATCCTACGAGCAGTACTTC
d_gene: TRBD1; j_gene: TRBJ2-5; v_gene: TRBV18; abundance: .; CDR3aa: CASSPDRGLQETQYF; CDR3nt: TGTGCCAGCTCACCGGACAGGGGGCTGCAAGAGACCCAGTACTTC
d_gene: TRBD1; j_gene: TRBJ1-2; v_gene: TRBV18; abundance: .; CDR3aa: CASSPPRWGRQGPFYGYTF; CDR3nt: TGTGCCAGCTCACCACCTCGATGGGGGAGACAGGGGCCCTTCTATGGCTACACCTTC
d_gene: .; j_gene: TRBJ2-6; v_gene: TRBV19; abundance: .; CDR3aa: CASSIDPTSGRGDRTVHVLTF; CDR3nt: TGTGCCAGTAGTATAGATCCCACCAGTGGGAGGGGGGATAGGACCGTTCACGTCCTGACTTTC
d_gene: .; j_gene: TRBJ2-1; v_gene: TRBV28; abundance: .; CDR3aa: CASSFPSGWGNEQFF; CDR3nt: TGTGCCAGCAGTTTTCCGTCAGGGTGGGGCAATGAGCAGTTCTTC
d_gene: .; j_gene: TRBJ1-2; v_gene: TRBV30; abundance: .; CDR3aa: CAWSLGDGYTF; CDR3nt: TGTGCCTGGAGTCTCGGGGATGGCTACACCTTC
d_gene: .; j_gene: TRBJ1-5; v_gene: TRBV30; abundance: .; CDR3aa: CAWSVGTSVFSNQPQHF; CDR3nt: TGTGCCTGGAGTGTCGGGACATCCGTCTTTAGCAATCAGCCCCAGCATTTT
d_gene: TRBD2; j_gene: TRBJ2-1; v_gene: TRBV28; abundance: .; CDR3aa: CASSLVLAGDREQFF; CDR3nt: TGTGCCAGCAGTTTAGTTTTGGCGGGAGATCGTGAGCAGTTCTTC
d_gene: TRBD2; j_gene: TRBJ2-1; v_gene: TRBV19; abundance: .; CDR3aa: CASSIPSGGLNEQFF; CDR3nt: TGTGCCAGTAGTATACCTAGCGGGGGATTAAATGAGCAGTTCTTC
d_gene: TRBD1; j_gene: TRBJ1-5; v_gene: TRBV7-9; abundance: .; CDR3aa: CASSLDRGRGTGQPQHF; CDR3nt: TGTGCCAGCAGCCTGGACAGGGGGCGAGGAACCGGTCAGCCCCAGCATTTT
d_gene: .; j_gene: TRBJ1-2; v_gene: TRBV7-3; abundance: .; CDR3aa: CASSQQSYYGYTF; CDR3nt: TGTGCCAGCAGTCAACAGTCTTACTATGGCTACACCTTC
d_gene: TRBD2; j_gene: TRBJ2-7; v_gene: TRBV4-1; abundance: .; CDR3aa: CASSQEGRGVYEQYF; CDR3nt: TGCGCCAGCAGCCAAGAAGGCCGGGGGGTCTACGAGCAGTACTTC
d_gene: TRBD2; j_gene: TRBJ2-2; v_gene: TRBV5-1; abundance: .; CDR3aa: CASNRAGLAGGIGELFF; CDR3nt: TGCGCCAGCAACCGCGCCGGACTAGCGGGAGGTATCGGGGAGCTGTTTTTT
d_gene: .; j_gene: TRBJ2-5; v_gene: TRBV19; abundance: .; CDR3aa: CASTGGGRETQYF; CDR3nt: TGTGCCAGTACAGGGGGCGGGAGAGAGACCCAGTACTTC
d_gene: .; j_gene: TRBJ1-1; v_gene: TRBV4-2; abundance: .; CDR3aa: CASSQGTGHTNTEAFF; CDR3nt: TGTGCCAGCAGCCAAGGTACCGGACACACGAACACTGAAGCTTTCTTT
d_gene: .; j_gene: TRBJ2-3; v_gene: TRBV6-4; abundance: .; CDR3aa: CASSDSSSASTDTQYF; CDR3nt: TGTGCCAGCAGTGACTCATCGAGCGCTAGCACAGATACGCAGTATTTT
d_gene: TRBD1; j_gene: TRBJ2-5; v_gene: TRBV5-4; abundance: once; CDR3aa: CASTGQGMETQYF; CDR3nt: TGTGCCAGCACCGGACAGGGAATGGAGACCCAGTACTTC
d_gene: TRBD2; j_gene: TRBJ2-7; v_gene: TRBV5-1; abundance: once; CDR3aa: CASSEVAGGPYEQYF; CDR3nt: TGCGCCAGCAGCGAGGTAGCGGGAGGGCCGTACGAGCAGTACTTC
d_gene: .; j_gene: TRBJ1-1; v_gene: TRBV27; abundance: .; CDR3aa: CASSIQGGDTEAFF; CDR3nt: TGTGCCAGCAGTATACAGGGTGGGGACACTGAAGCTTTCTTT
d_gene: .; j_gene: TRBJ1-1; v_gene: TRBV5-1; abundance: .; CDR3aa: CASSLGPSNTEAFF; CDR3nt: TGCGCCAGCAGCTTGGGGCCGTCGAACACTGAAGCTTTCTTT
d_gene: .; j_gene: TRBJ1-5; v_gene: TRBV19; abundance: .; CDR3aa: CASRVDLGDQPQHF; CDR3nt: TGTGCCAGTAGGGTCGACCTGGGCGATCAGCCCCAGCATTTT
d_gene: .; j_gene: TRBJ1-2; v_gene: TRBV27; abundance: .; CDR3aa: CASSYSPQRSYGYTF; CDR3nt: TGTGCCAGCAGTTATAGCCCCCAACGGAGCTATGGCTACACCTTC